The text below deals with one TCR beta chain. As processed by the authors: Using reference gene primer amplification, nucleated cell counts were estimated. TCRdb's copy holds only in-frame clones and misses some; the assay was immunoSEQ multiplex PCR. For V, J and clone size, that table is used; D and trimming come from the DNA. Among about 400,000 clones listed, roughly 90% were seen once. J was trimmed by 4 bases and V by 3 bases; bases with no gene match: 5. The germline V gene has CDR1 SGHTA and CDR2 FQGNSA. There are 15 residues in the CDR3. The record originates from a study of blood T cell repertoires in COVID-19. Study as a whole: Some COVID-19 samples were acute and others convalescent; all came from the United States, Italy and Spain. T cells, B-cell-depleted T cells, or PBMCs provided the cDNA or gDNA that served as material.

This receptor was obtained from a man between 35 and 55 years old with acute or convalescent COVID-19. The sequenced sample consisted of peripheral blood. The V and J genes are TRBV7-2 and TRBJ1-3, with 8 bases that match TRBD1. CDR3 residues: CASSFKTGEGNTIYF. The CDR3 DNA follows: TGTGCCAGCAGCTTCAAGACAGGGGAAGGAAACACCATATATTTT.